The rows below give T cell receptor beta chains drawn from one sample of a study of TIL therapy for anti-PD-1-resistant metastatic lung cancer. Libraries were prepared by immunoSEQ multiplex PCR; TCRdb keeps only in-frame clonotypes and omits some of them. This repertoire shows about 52,000 clones, roughly 78% found once; its top ten account for about 4.8%. The source was blood, collected at baseline. These receptors came from a woman aged 30-85 years with non-small cell lung cancer. Each CDR3 is given without its conserved first and last residue. Clone size is not always given. Where it is, it says once, few, many or a class for expanded clones.

v_call clone_size cdr3_aa
TRBV27 NA ASRFGVEEKLF
TRBV7-9 few ASSFQGDSPLH
TRBV6-5 NA ASSLSGGRGEKLF
TRBV6-5 NA ASSYSIVDSGNTIY
TRBV19 NA ASSIGQGSGPEQF
TRBV9 NA ASSVTSGSTDTQY
TRBV28 NA ASSLGRLNQPQH
TRBV5-4 NA ASSPPAGLYT
TRBV4-1 NA ASSQGYQDRPRADTQY
TRBV28 NA ASSLRSIVTEAF
TRBV18 NA ASSLLSRDGYNQPQH
TRBV19 NA ASSMGQVWETQY
TRBV6-1 NA ASSEAVGLPAGYT
TRBV7-5 NA ARSLLGGITDTQY
TRBV7-2 NA ASSQGQGAGGYT
TRBV4-1 NA ASSRIRGTGTGSEKLF
TRBV13 NA ASSNRDRGYEQY
TRBV2 NA ASSVRDRGQNEQF
TRBV6-1 NA ASRGTEHSPLH
TRBV28 NA ASSLWGVGNTEAF
TRBV5-1 NA ASSVRGAGTDTQY
TRBV29-1 few SVDGPGGGETQY
TRBV7-9 NA ASSGLGEQY
TRBV9 NA ASSVSPQTGGYGYT
TRBV7-9 NA ASRPPQQGADETQY
TRBV2 NA ASRALRTDNSPLH
TRBV15 NA ATSRDLGRDQPQH
TRBV29-1 few SVSDRGDNGYT
TRBV7-3 NA ASSQQGAGGELF
TRBV28 medium-sized ASSLLAGGNNEQF
TRBV6-1 few ASSGGTGSGYGYT
TRBV2 NA ASSIRTGQGSSYNSPLH
TRBV9 NA ATSHGREADTQY
TRBV6-5 NA ASSPTQESYGYT
TRBV16 NA ASSPTGELF
TRBV30 NA AWSRDTDTQY
TRBV5-5 NA ASSLTSGTTISYNEQF
TRBV6-5 NA ASSYSGGNSYEQY
TRBV6-1 NA ASQDWSGTGELF
TRBV7-9 NA ASSPLADNQPQH
TRBV6-1 NA ASSQVTEAF
TRBV11-2 NA ASSLDRGQPQH
TRBV28 NA ASSFFVVSKNEQY
TRBV7-9 once ASSLRGGGSTYNEQF
TRBV18 few ASSPFQGEDQPQH
TRBV14 NA ASSPTLGTIS
TRBV5-1 NA ASSSSTGGLAF
TRBV11-1 NA ASSYDRQYSYEQY
TRBV7-9 NA ASSLSRDWTNYGYT
TRBV7-3 NA ASSASQGAGELF
TRBV28 NA ASSKTGEYEKLF